The 22 T cell receptor beta chains in this list originate from one sample, sequenced in a study of T-cell memory formation after mild COVID-19. Using its own MiXCR run on the 5' RACE reads, TCRdb lists one record per CDR3 protein. The sample has more than 450,000 distinct CDR3 sequences, roughly 18% seen once; the top ten hold 9.5% to 15%. Source material: PBMCs or a T cell subset sorted from them (not recorded which). The receptors shown here come from an adult woman who had mild COVID-19 (a few samples of this study predate the infection). Cell type and time point are not known.

The chain links TRBV7-6 to TRBJ1-1; 11 bases agree with TRBD1. This CDR3 spans 16 amino acids. Germline V gives CDR1 SGHVS, CDR2 FNYEAQ. The J segment lost 1 base and the V segment lost 4 bases, leaving 5 bases of the junction unmatched. CDR3 nucleotide sequence: TGTGCCAGCAGCTCTGGGACAGGGGGTTCGAACACTGAAGCTTTCTTT. It encodes CASSSGTGGSNTEAFF.

This sequence joins TRBV6-2 or TRBV6-3 and TRBJ2-1, with TRBD2 identical over 14 bases. Trimming at V came to 6 bases and at J to 7 bases, leaving 8 bases not matched to a gene. This CDR3 comprises 16 residues. Per the germline V gene, CDR1 is MNHEY and CDR2 is SVGEGT. Written as DNA, the CDR3 is TGTGCCAGCAGGACTAGCGGGAGGGCCGCGGGGAATGAGCAGTTCTTC. Protein: CASRTSGRAAGNEQFF.

This chain links TRBV5-1 with TRBJ1-2, with a possible D match to TRBD1 (6 bases). The V end lost 0 bases, the J end lost 5 bases, and 14 bases lay between the germline ends. CDR1 is SGHRS, CDR2 YFSETQ, per germline. The CDR3 consists of 15 residues. Here the CDR3 reads CASSLGIGGDYGYTF. Written as DNA, the CDR3 is TGCGCCAGCAGCTTGGGCATAGGGGGTGATTATGGCTACACCTTC.

This chain connects TRBV19 to TRBJ2-2; TRBD1 agrees at 7 bases. V lost 7 bases, J lost 4 bases, and 9 bases stayed unmatched. This CDR3 is built from 15 residues. In germline, CDR1 is LNHDA, CDR2 SQIVND (reference sequence). The CDR3 nucleotides read TGTGCCAGTACACCTGCCGGGACAGTCACCGGGGAGCTGTTTTTT. As protein: CASTPAGTVTGELFF.

This clonotype was counted only a few times. This rearrangement joins TRBV12-3 or TRBV12-4 to TRBJ1-3; the D gene is possibly TRBD1 (5 bases). Trimming cost V 7 bases and J 2 bases, with 12 bases left between them. The CDR3 sequence is 14 residues long. CDR3 sequence reads: CASTAQGPGNTIYF. The CDR3 coding sequence is TGTGCCAGCACGGCGCAGGGCCCTGGAAACACCATATATTTT.

This clonotype was counted a few times. This chain joins TRBV3-1 and TRBJ2-7; 9 bases fit TRBD2. The CDR3 covers 18 residues. J gave up 3 bases and V 4 bases, and 16 bases lay outside the gene matches. The germline V gene has CDR1 LGHDT and CDR2 YNNKEL (reference sequence). The CDR3 DNA reads TGTGCCAGCAGCCCGCATAGCGGGGGCGTCAAACCGTTCTACGAGCAGTACTTC. Translating gives CASSPHSGGVKPFYEQYF.

The chain couples TRBV5-4 to TRBJ2-1, with TRBD1 identical over 9 bases. V was clipped by 4 bases and J by 7 bases; unmatched bases: 9. CDR3 length equals 15 residues. Germline-derived CDR1 and CDR2 are SGHNT and YYREEE (reference sequence). In DNA, the CDR3 is TGTGCCAGCAGCACCACCTCCGGGACAGGGAATGAGCAGTTCTTC. Translation: CASSTTSGTGNEQFF.

This clonotype appeared a few times. This chain uses TRBV5-1 with TRBJ1-4, with TRBD1 matching over 9 bases. The V gene's germline CDR1 is SGHRS and CDR2 YFSETQ. The trim removed 4 bases at V and 4 bases at J, leaving 5 bases unmatched. The CDR3 contains 15 residues. The CDR3 DNA reads TGCGCCAGCAGCCGGGGGGACAGGGATAATGAAAAACTGTTTTTT. It is translated as CASSRGDRDNEKLFF. Full variable domain (missing parts from reference TRBV5-1 and TRBJ1-4): KAGVTQTPRYLIKTRGQQVTLSCSPISGHRSVSWYQQTPGQGLQFLFEYFSETQRNKGNFPGRFSGRQFSNSRSEMNVSTLELGDSALYLCASSRGDRDNEKLFFGSGTQLSVL.

This clonotype has just a few counts. The J gene is TRBJ1-6, the V gene TRBV9; 8 nucleotides match TRBD1. CDR1 is SGDLS, CDR2 YYNGEE, per germline. The CDR3 has 17 amino acids. The trim removed 4 bases at V and 6 bases at J, leaving 12 bases unmatched. CDR3 in DNA: TGTGCCAGCAGCCGGAAACAGGGGGTAATGAGTAATTCACCCCTCCACTTT. Translation gives CASSRKQGVMSNSPLHF.

This clonotype appeared a few times. This sequence joins TRBV12-5 and TRBJ2-7; 8 nucleotides agree with TRBD1. The CDR3 totals 16 residues. CDR1 LGHNT and CDR2 FRNRAP come from the germline V gene. V lost 4 bases to trimming and J lost 2 bases; unmatched junction nucleotides: 10. The CDR3 coding sequence is TGTGCTAGTGGTTCGATCCGCCGGGACAGGCCCTACGAGCAGTACTTC. Translating gives CASGSIRRDRPYEQYF.

For this clonotype: One end of the junction varies from germline; a read error may be responsible. The chain recombines TRBV14 with TRBJ2-1; 9 positions match TRBD2. This CDR3 has 16 amino acids. CDR1 SGHDN and CDR2 FVKESK come from the germline V gene. DNA of the CDR3: TGTGCCAGCAGCCAAGGGAGCGGGAGGACCTACTATGAGCAGTTCTTC. It translates to CASSQGSGRTYYEQFF. The variable domain in full, completed from reference TRBV14 and TRBJ2-1, reads EAGVTQFPSHSVIEKGQTVTLRCDPISGHDNLYWYRRVMGKEIKFLLHFVKESKQDESGMPNNRFLAERTGGTYSTLKVQPAELEDSGVYFCASSQGSGRTYYEQFFGPGTRLTVL.

This clonotype was recorded many times. Sequence at one end of the junction differs from germline and may be a read error. The chain has TRBV5-6 and TRBJ2-3; 8 bases fit TRBD2. This CDR3 spans 17 amino acids. Germline lookup yields CDR1 SGHDT and CDR2 YYEEEE. CDR3 nucleotides: TGTGCCAGCACCTTGAAAAGGGGCGGGGGGCCCACAGATACGCAGTATTTT. Amino acid sequence: CASTLKRGGGPTDTQYF.

This chain joins TRBV7-3 and TRBJ2-3; D gene ambiguous. The CDR3 totals 14 residues. CDR1 and CDR2 from the germline V gene are SGHTA and FQGTGA. V lost 10 bases and J 6 bases, leaving 20 bases between the germline ends. The chain's CDR3 is CATSKHEESDTQYF. Here the CDR3 DNA reads TGTGCCACCTCTAAGCACGAGGAGTCGGATACGCAGTATTTT.

V usage is TRBV7-2 and J usage is TRBJ2-2; 11 bases map to TRBD2. The germline gives CDR1 SGHTA, CDR2 FQGNSA. The CDR3 consists of 16 residues. V was pared by 6 bases and J by 4 bases, with 7 bases of the junction left unmatched. In DNA, the CDR3 is TGTGCCAGCAGGAATGGGCTAGCGGGAGGCACCGGGGAGCTGTTTTTT. It yields the protein CASRNGLAGGTGELFF. The complete variable domain, with remaining parts taken from reference TRBV7-2 and TRBJ2-2, reads GAGVSQSPSNKVTEKGKDVELRCDPISGHTALYWYRQSLGQGLEFLIYFQGNSAPDKSGLPSDRFSAERTGGSVSTLTIQRTQQEDSAVYLCASRNGLAGGTGELFFGEGSRLTVL.

The J gene is TRBJ2-3, the V gene TRBV7-2, with no clear D. Per the germline V gene, CDR1 is SGHTA and CDR2 is FQGNSA. The V and J ends lost 4 bases and 4 bases respectively, with 9 bases between them. The CDR3 spans 13 residues. This CDR3 reads CASSSYPPDTQYF. Written as DNA, the CDR3 is TGTGCCAGCAGCTCCTACCCCCCAGATACGCAGTATTTT. Drawing the rest from reference TRBV7-2 and TRBJ2-3, the complete variable domain is GAGVSQSPSNKVTEKGKDVELRCDPISGHTALYWYRQSLGQGLEFLIYFQGNSAPDKSGLPSDRFSAERTGGSVSTLTIQRTQQEDSAVYLCASSSYPPDTQYFGPGTRLTVL.

This clonotype was counted only a few times. The rearrangement links TRBV30 to TRBJ2-7; 11 positions agree with TRBD1. The length of the CDR3 is 11 residues. J lost 3 bases, V lost 8 bases, and 0 bases had no gene match. The germline CDR1 and CDR2 sequences are GTSNPN and SVGIG (reference sequence). CDR3 bases: TGTGCCGGGACAGGGGGCTACGAGCAGTACTTC. Translating gives CAGTGGYEQYF.

The chain employs TRBV25-1 and TRBJ1-2; D is uncertain. Germline V gene sequence: CDR1 MGHDK, CDR2 SYGVNS. CDR3 length: 15 residues. V gave up 2 bases and J gave up 3 bases, with 13 bases separating them. In DNA form, the CDR3 reads TGTGCCAGCAGTGAAGTCGGAGGGCAGGACTATGGCTACACCTTC. Encoded protein: CASSEVGGQDYGYTF.

In its sample, this clonotype was seen a few times. The J gene is TRBJ2-7, the V gene TRBV6-2 or TRBV6-3; the D call may be TRBD1 or TRBD2 (5 bases each). This CDR3 contains 14 residues. The V end lost 6 bases, the J end lost 2 bases, and 14 bases lay between the germline ends. The germline V gene has CDR1 MNHEY and CDR2 SVGEGT. The CDR3 reads CASSPVGATYEQYF. DNA of the CDR3: TGTGCCAGCAGCCCGGTCGGGGCAACCTACGAGCAGTACTTC.

This clonotype was detected only once. The chain joins TRBV5-1 to TRBJ2-3; unclear D gene. Trimming took 0 bases from V and 1 from J, leaving 9 bases between them. The CDR3 length is 15 residues. CDR1 and CDR2 from the germline V gene are SGHRS and YFSETQ. This chain's CDR3 is CASSLGESGTDTQYF. CDR3 nucleotide sequence: TGCGCCAGCAGCTTGGGCGAGAGCGGCACAGATACGCAGTATTTT. The whole variable domain, remainder taken from reference TRBV5-1 and TRBJ2-3, is KAGVTQTPRYLIKTRGQQVTLSCSPISGHRSVSWYQQTPGQGLQFLFEYFSETQRNKGNFPGRFSGRQFSNSRSEMNVSTLELGDSALYLCASSLGESGTDTQYFGPGTRLTVL.

This clonotype was seen a few times. The CDR3 coding sequence is TGCGCCAGCAGGCCGCACGGACAGTTACAAGAGACCCAGTACTTC. Protein sequence: CASRPHGQLQETQYF. This sequence joins TRBV5-1 and TRBJ2-5; possibly TRBD1 for D (6 bases). Trimming stripped 5 bases from V and 2 bases from J, with 16 bases between. CDR3 length: 15 residues. Germline V lookup: CDR1 SGHRS, CDR2 YFSETQ.

This clonotype was seen more than once but under ten times. This rearrangement joins TRBV7-9 to TRBJ2-7; 7 bases are shared with TRBD1. There are 12 residues in the CDR3. Per the germline V gene, CDR1 is SEHNR and CDR2 is FQNEAQ (reference sequence). V lost 5 bases, J lost 8 bases, and 6 bases stayed unmatched. The CDR3 coding sequence is TGTGCCAGCAGCGCCCAGGGGGTAAAGCAGTACTTC. Protein sequence: CASSAQGVKQYF.

This clonotype has more than one count but fewer than ten. The chain employs TRBV7-2 and TRBJ1-2, with a weak D call TRBD1 (5 bases). Germline CDR1 and CDR2: SGHTA and FQGNSA. This CDR3 has 13 residues. V lost 5 bases and J 4 bases, leaving 11 bases between the germline ends. CDR3 loop: CASSRGGVYGYTF. CDR3 coding DNA: TGTGCCAGCAGCCGGGGCGGGGTCTATGGCTACACCTTC.